This entry concerns a single T cell receptor (beta chain). The antigen remains undetermined. One end of the junction fails to match germline, which may point to a read error. This CDR3 comprises 16 residues. Germline V gene lookup returns CDR1 SGHNT and CDR2 YYREEE (reference sequence). The template was RNA from unsorted bulk tissue. Distant lung tissue was collected more than 3 cm away from the tumor edge. Newly diagnosed lung cancer patients had thoracic surgery in China, August–November 2014, without prior chemotherapy. The data originate from a study of tumor and adjacent non-tumor tissue in lung cancer. Study as a whole: The patients, 9 to 11 men and roughly 5 women, were about 30 to 85 with stage I to III disease. The study, taken as a whole, reports: In normal lung, the top 100 clones were significantly more dominant than in tumor.

Three rounds of nested PCR, following a modified ARM-PCR protocol, produced the TCRbeta library. MiXCR, run by TCRdb on the multiplex PCR reads, gives a single entry per CDR3 protein. The table has about 90,000 distinct CDR3 sequences, around 82% seen once. Sequencing was done on a sample of distant non-tumor lung tissue. The sequence was collected from a woman aged 50 to 60 with non-small cell lung cancer. The chain employs TRBV5-4 and TRBJ2-2; D might be TRBD1 or TRBD2, each matching 6 bases. This CDR3 is CASSLEGHPNTGGLFF. The CDR3 region has the DNA TGTGCCAGCAGCTTAGAGGGACATCCGAACACCGGGGGGCTGTTTTTT.